The clone carrying this T cell receptor beta chain was seen only a few times. No antigen is known for it. The data originate from a study of T cells after yellow fever vaccination. Study conclusions and caveats: Post-booster samples contained most primary-vaccination clones (approximately 96% CD4, approximately 88% CD8). Researchers cautioned that FACS-sorted repertoires could harbor abundant clonotypes contaminating from the bulk population.

TCRdb redid the calling of the 5' RACE reads with MiXCR, one entry per CDR3 protein. The table shows about 350,000 distinct CDR3 sequences, with around 12% occurring only once. The TCR originated in a man aged 18 to 29 who received the YFV17D yellow fever vaccine. The sequencing here drew on CD4+ T cells sorted from PBMCs, taken 15 days after the yellow fever booster vaccination.

The CDR3 loop reads CRGVMNTEAFF. The CDR3 region has the DNA TGCAGGGGGGTCATGAACACTGAAGCTTTCTTT. The rearrangement links TRBV29-1 to TRBJ1-1; possible D gene TRBD1, 5 bases. This CDR3 contains 11 residues. CDR1 is SQVTM, CDR2 ANQGSEA, per germline.